This T cell receptor beta chain was obtained from a study of spatial heterogeneity in lung cancer. Across the study: Within raw reads, each unique TCR and UMI combination appeared on average more than ten times.

Regarding the study as a whole: One measure, the expanded intratumoral alpha and beta TCR count, tracked tumor mutation counts.

Germline CDR1 SGHNT, CDR2 YENEEA. Trimming removed 4 bases from V and 2 bases from J, with 11 bases in between. The CDR3 loop spans 14 amino acids. Time point of the sample: sample taken at primary tumor resection. Sequencing was performed on whole RNA extracted from tumor and nontumor lung tissue, or from frozen PBMC, and the material was left unsorted. In the library, each TCR cDNA molecule bore its own unique molecular identifier. TCRdb reprocessed the 5' RACE reads with MiXCR, giving one entry per CDR3 protein. Of about 18,000 distinct CDR3 sequences in the sample, more than 9% were seen once. Worth noting for this clonotype: Antigen unknown. This beta chain is a stray read from a library made for alpha chains; its abundance is not meaningful.

V is TRBV11-3 and J is TRBJ2-5, with D maybe TRBD1 (6 bases). Sequencing used lung tumor tissue, obtained at surgery. The source of this sequence is a female donor with early-stage non-small cell lung cancer. The CDR3 spells CASSSGRGQETQYF. The CDR3 nucleotides read TGTGCCAGCAGCTCCGGAAGGGGGCAAGAGACCCAGTACTTC.